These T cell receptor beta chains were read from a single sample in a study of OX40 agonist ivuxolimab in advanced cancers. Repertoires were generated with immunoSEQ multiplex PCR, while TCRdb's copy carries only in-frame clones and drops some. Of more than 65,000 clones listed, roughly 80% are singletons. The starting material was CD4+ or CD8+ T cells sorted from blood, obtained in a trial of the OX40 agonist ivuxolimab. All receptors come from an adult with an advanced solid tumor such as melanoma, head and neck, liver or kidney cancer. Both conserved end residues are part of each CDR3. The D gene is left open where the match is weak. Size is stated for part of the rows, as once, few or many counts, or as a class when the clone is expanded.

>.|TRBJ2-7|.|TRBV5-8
TGTGCCAGCAACAAACAGGGTTCCCACGAGCAGTACTTC
CASNKQGSHEQYF
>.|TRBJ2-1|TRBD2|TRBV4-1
TGCGCCAGCAGCCAAGGGCTAGCGGGAGCCCTTAAGGGGATTCATGAGCAGTTCTTC
CASSQGLAGALKGIHEQFF
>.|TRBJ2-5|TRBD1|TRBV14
TGTGCCAGCAGCCGTACAGGGGGACTCCCGGGGGAGACCCAGTACTTC
CASSRTGGLPGETQYF
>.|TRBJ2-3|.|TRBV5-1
TGCGCCAGCAGCTTGGATGGCGGGGCCACAGATACGCAGTATTTT
CASSLDGGATDTQYF
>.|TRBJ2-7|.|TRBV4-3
TGCGCCAGCAGCCAAGATGAACTTTACGAGCAGTACTTC
CASSQDELYEQYF
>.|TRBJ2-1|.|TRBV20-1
TGCAGTGTTTTGGGATACAATGAGCAGTTCTTC
CSVLGYNEQFF
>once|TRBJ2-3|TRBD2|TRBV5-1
TGCGCCAGCAGCCCAGCGGCGGGGGGCGGCACAGATACGCAGTATTTT
CASSPAAGGGTDTQYF
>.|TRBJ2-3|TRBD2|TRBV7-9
TGTGCCAGCAGCTTAGCACTAGCGGGTAAAAAGAGAGATACGCAGTATTTT
CASSLALAGKKRDTQYF
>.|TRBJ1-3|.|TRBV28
TGTGCCAGCAGTTTAGATCAGGGGTGGTCTGGAAACACCATATATTTT
CASSLDQGWSGNTIYF
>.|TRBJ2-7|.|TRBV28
TGTGCCAGCAGTTTATCGGGGAGCTCCTACGAGCAGTACTTC
CASSLSGSSYEQYF
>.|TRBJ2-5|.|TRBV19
TGTGCCAGTAGGGGTAACGGGGAGACCCAGTACTTC
CASRGNGETQYF
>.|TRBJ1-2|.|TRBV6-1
TGTGCCAGCAGGAAGGACCTTTCGGGGATCTATGGCTACACCTTC
CASRKDLSGIYGYTF
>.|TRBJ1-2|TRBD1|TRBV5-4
TGTGCCAGCAGCTCCATCTTCCCCAGACAGGGAAAGGCTAACTATGGCTACACCTTC
CASSSIFPRQGKANYGYTF
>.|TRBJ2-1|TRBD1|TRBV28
TGTGCCAGCAGTTTAATGGACAGGGGGCCGCATGATGAGCAGTTCTTC
CASSLMDRGPHDEQFF
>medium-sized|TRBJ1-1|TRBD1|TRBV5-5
TGTGCCAGCAGCACTGGACAGGGGGCTACTGAAGCTTTCTTT
CASSTGQGATEAFF
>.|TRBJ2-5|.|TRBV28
TGTGCCAGCAGTTTTCAGAGGGGGAAAGTCCAAGAGACCCAGTACTTC
CASSFQRGKVQETQYF
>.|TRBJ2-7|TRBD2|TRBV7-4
TGTGCCAGCCTTAATATCCCGGGAGGGCCTGCGGAGGAGCAGTACTTC
CASLNIPGGPAEEQYF
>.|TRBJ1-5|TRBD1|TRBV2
TGTGCCAGTCGACAGGGACTTAGCAATCAGCCCCAGCATTTT
CASRQGLSNQPQHF
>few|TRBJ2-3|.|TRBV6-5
TGTGCCAGCAGTGAGCGTGGGGACACAGATACGCAGTATTTT
CASSERGDTDTQYF
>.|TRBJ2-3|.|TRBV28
TGTGCCAGCAGTCCGACAAGGGGGAGGGCTCTTGGGTGGGTGGATACGCAGTATTTT
CASSPTRGRALGWVDTQYF
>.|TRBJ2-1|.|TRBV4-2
TGTGCCAGCAGCCGGGGCGTTTGGGAGTCCTACAATGAGCAGTTCTTC
CASSRGVWESYNEQFF
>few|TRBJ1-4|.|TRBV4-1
TGCGCCAGCAGCCGCAACCGGGACCCTTGGGAAAAACTGTTTTTT
CASSRNRDPWEKLFF
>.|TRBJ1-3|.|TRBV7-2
TGTGCCAGCAGCTTAGCGCAGGGAGGTTTTAGCTCTGGAAACACCATATATTTT
CASSLAQGGFSSGNTIYF
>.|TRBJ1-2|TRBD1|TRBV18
TGTGCCAGCTCACCATGGACAGGGAGTATCTATGGCTACACCTTC
CASSPWTGSIYGYTF
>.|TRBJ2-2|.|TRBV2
TGTGCCGCCGAGTGGGGGGGCAGGGTGAACACCGGGGAGCTGTTTTTT
CAAEWGGRVNTGELFF
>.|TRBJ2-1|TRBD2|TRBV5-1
TGCGCCAGCAGTTCCATAGCGGGAGGGTCCTACAATGAGCAGTTCTTC
CASSSIAGGSYNEQFF
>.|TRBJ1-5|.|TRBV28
TGTGCCAGCAGTTCCGCGACTGGTTTGCCCCAGCATTTT
CASSSATGLPQHF
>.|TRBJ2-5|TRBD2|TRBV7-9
TGTGCCAGCAGCTTACACCTAGCGGGAGAAGAGACCCAGTACTTC
CASSLHLAGEETQYF